Sequencing of this T cell receptor beta chain was carried out in a study of T cell clonality in common variable immunodeficiency. This clone was seen repeatedly, ten times or more. The CDR3 end lies 3 residues beyond the end of the read and is filled in from the germline J gene. Sequencing was performed with immunoSEQ multiplex PCR; in TCRdb, only in-frame clones are kept and a portion is missing. Sampling found 30,000 or so clones, none seen once. The CDR3 covers 14 residues. V shed 4 bases, J shed 1 base, and the junction held 3 bases outside the gene matches. Germline loops: CDR1 SGHRS, CDR2 YFSETQ.

The source of this sequence is a person aged 18 to 75 in good health. J is TRBJ2-5 and V is TRBV5-1; the match to TRBD1 covers 8 bases. Sequencing input: peripheral blood mononuclear cells. Incomplete CDR3 DNA: TGCGCCAGCAGCGTGGGACAGGTCCAAGAGACC. Residues: CASSVGQVQET. The full CDR3 is CASSVGQVQETQYF.